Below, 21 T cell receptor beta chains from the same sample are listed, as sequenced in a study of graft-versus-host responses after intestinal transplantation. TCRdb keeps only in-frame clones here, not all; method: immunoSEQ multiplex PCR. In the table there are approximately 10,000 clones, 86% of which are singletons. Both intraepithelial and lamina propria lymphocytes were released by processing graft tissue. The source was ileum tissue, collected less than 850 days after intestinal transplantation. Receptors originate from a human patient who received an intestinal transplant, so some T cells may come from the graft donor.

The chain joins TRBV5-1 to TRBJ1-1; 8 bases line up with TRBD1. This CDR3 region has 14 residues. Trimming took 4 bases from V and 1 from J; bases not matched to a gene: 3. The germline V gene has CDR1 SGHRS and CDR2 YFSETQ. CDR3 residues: CASSDDRGNTEAFF. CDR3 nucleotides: TGCGCCAGCAGCGACGACAGGGGGAACACTGAAGCTTTCTTT.

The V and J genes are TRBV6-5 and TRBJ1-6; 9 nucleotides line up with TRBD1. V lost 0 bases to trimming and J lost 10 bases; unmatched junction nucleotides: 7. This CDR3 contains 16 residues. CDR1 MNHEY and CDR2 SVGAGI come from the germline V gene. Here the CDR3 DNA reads TGTGCCAGCAGTTACTCGCCGGGACAGGGAGGGTCACCCCTCCACTTT. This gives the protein CASSYSPGQGGSPLHF.

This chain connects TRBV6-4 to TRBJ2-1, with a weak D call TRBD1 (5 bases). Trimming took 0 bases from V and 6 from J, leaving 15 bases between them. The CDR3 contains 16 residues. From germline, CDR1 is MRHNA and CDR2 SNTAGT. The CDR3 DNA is TGTGCCAGCAGTGACTCTATCGGCGCAGGGTTCAATGAGCAGTTCTTC. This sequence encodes CASSDSIGAGFNEQFF.

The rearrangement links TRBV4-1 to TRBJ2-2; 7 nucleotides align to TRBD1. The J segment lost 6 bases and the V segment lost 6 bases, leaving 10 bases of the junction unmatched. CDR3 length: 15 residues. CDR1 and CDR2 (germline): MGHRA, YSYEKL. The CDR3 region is CASSRWTGVAGELFF. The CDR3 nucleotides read TGCGCCAGCAGTCGCTGGACAGGTGTCGCCGGGGAGCTGTTTTTT.

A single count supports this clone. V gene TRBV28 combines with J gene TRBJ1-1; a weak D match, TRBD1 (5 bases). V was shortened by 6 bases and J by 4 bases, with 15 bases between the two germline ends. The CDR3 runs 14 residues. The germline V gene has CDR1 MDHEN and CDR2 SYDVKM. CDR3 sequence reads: CASRRRALGTEAFF. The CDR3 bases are TGTGCCAGCAGACGCAGGGCCTTGGGCACTGAAGCTTTCTTT. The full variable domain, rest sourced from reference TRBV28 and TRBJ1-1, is DVKVTQSSRYLVKRTGEKVFLECVQDMDHENMFWYRQDPGLGLRLIYFSYDVKMKEKGDIPEGYSVSREKKERFSLILESASTNQTSMYLCASRRRALGTEAFFGQGTRLTVV.

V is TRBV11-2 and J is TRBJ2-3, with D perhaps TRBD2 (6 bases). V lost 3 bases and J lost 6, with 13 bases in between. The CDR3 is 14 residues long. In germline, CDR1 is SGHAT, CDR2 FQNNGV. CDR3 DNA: TGTGCCAGCAGCTTCAGGCTAGCGAGGGATACGCAGTATTTT. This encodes CASSFRLARDTQYF.

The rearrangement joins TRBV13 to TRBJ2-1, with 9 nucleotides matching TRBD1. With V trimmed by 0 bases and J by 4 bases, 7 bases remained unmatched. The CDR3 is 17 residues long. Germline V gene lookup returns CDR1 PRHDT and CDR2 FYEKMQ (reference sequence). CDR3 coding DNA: TGTGCCAGCAGCTTAGGCCAGGGGGACAGGGTGTACAATGAGCAGTTCTTC. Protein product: CASSLGQGDRVYNEQFF. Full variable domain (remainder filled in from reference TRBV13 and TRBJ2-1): AAGVIQSPRHLIKEKRETATLKCYPIPRHDTVYWYQQGPGQDPQFLISFYEKMQSDKGSIPDRFSAQQFSDYHSELNMSSLELGDSALYFCASSLGQGDRVYNEQFFGPGTRLTVL.

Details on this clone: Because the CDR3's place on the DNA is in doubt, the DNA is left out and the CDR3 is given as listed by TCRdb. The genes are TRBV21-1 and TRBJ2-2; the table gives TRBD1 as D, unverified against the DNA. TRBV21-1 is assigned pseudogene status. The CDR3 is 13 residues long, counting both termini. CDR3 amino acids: CASWGQGAMELFF.

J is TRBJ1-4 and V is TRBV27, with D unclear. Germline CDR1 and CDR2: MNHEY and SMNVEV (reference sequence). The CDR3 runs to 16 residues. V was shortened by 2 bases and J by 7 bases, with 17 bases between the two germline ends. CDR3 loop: CASSLAAGGIGEKLFF. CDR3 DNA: TGTGCCAGCAGTTTAGCGGCGGGTGGAATCGGTGAAAAACTGTTTTTT.

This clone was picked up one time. The CDR3 nucleotides are TGTGCCAGCAGCCTACCCGGGACTAGCGGTAACACCGGGGAGCTGTTTTTT. Its translation is CASSLPGTSGNTGELFF. The chain couples TRBV7-9 to TRBJ2-2; 11 nucleotides line up with TRBD2. The CDR3 length is 17 residues. After removal of 5 bases from V and 2 bases from J, the junction contained 7 bases not matched to a gene. Looked up from germline, CDR1 is SEHNR and CDR2 is FQNEAQ (reference sequence). Using reference TRBV7-9 and TRBJ2-2 for the parts outside the CDR3, the full variable domain is DTGVSQNPRHKITKRGQNVTFRCDPISEHNRLYWYRQTLGQGPEFLTYFQNEAQLEKSRLLSDRFSAERPKGSFSTLEIQRTEQGDSAMYLCASSLPGTSGNTGELFFGEGSRLTVL.

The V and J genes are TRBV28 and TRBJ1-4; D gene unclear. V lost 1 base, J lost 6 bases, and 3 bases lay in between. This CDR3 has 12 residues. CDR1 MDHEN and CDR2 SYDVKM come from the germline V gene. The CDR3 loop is CASSLLDEKLFF. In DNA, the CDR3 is TGTGCCAGCAGTTTATTGGATGAAAAACTGTTTTTT. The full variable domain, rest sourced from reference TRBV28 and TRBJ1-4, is DVKVTQSSRYLVKRTGEKVFLECVQDMDHENMFWYRQDPGLGLRLIYFSYDVKMKEKGDIPEGYSVSREKKERFSLILESASTNQTSMYLCASSLLDEKLFFGSGTQLSVL.

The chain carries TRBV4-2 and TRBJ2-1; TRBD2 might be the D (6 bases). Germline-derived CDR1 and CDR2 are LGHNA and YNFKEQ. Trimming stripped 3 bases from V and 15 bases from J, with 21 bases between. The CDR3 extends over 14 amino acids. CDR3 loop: CASSQEGKGRPRFF. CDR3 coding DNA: TGTGCCAGCAGCCAGGAGGGAAAGGGACGTCCAAGGTTCTTC.

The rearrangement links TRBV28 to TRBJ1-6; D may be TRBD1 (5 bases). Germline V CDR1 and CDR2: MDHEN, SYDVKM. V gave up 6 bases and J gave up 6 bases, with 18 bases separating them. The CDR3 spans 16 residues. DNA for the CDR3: TGTGCCAGCAGCCTCCGGCAGGGCGGTTTTAATTCACCCCTCCACTTT. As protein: CASSLRQGGFNSPLHF.

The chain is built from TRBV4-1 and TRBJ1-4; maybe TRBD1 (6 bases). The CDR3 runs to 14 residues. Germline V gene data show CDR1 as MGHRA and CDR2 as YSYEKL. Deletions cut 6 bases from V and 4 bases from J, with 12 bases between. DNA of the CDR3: TGCGCCAGCAGTCAGGGGCAGGGTAATGAAAAACTGTTTTTT. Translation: CASSQGQGNEKLFF.

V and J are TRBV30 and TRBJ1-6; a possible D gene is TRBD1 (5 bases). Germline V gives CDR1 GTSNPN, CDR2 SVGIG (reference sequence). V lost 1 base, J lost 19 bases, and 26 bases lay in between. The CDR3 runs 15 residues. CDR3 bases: TGTGCCTGGAGTGGCCCCCGGGGGTATGGGGTCACCCCTCACTTT. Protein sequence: CAWSGPRGYGVTPHF.

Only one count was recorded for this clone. The CDR3 DNA is TGTGCTAGTGGTTTGGTACCTGGTACATCCCGGGGGACTGAAGCTTTCTTT. Encoded protein: CASGLVPGTSRGTEAFF. The chain has TRBV12-5 and TRBJ1-1; D is perhaps TRBD1 (5 bases). The CDR3 is made up of 17 amino acids. Germline CDR1 LGHNT, CDR2 FRNRAP. V lost 0 bases to trimming and J lost 5 bases, with 19 bases between them.

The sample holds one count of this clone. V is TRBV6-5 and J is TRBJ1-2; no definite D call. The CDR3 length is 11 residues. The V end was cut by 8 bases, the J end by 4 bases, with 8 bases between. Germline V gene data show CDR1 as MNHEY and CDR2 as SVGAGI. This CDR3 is CASGGSYGYTF. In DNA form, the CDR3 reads TGTGCCAGCGGCGGGTCCTATGGCTACACCTTC.

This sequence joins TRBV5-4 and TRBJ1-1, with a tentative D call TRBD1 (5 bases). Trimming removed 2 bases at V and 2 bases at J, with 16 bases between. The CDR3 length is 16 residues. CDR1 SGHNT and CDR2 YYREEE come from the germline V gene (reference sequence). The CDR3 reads CASSFPQGQTNTEAFF. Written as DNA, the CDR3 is TGTGCCAGCAGCTTCCCACAAGGACAAACCAACACTGAAGCTTTCTTT. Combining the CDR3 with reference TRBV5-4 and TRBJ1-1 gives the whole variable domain ETGVTQSPTHLIKTRGQQVTLRCSSQSGHNTVSWYQQALGQGPQFIFQYYREEENGRGNFPPRFSGLQFPNYSSELNVNALELDDSALYLCASSFPQGQTNTEAFFGQGTRLTVV.

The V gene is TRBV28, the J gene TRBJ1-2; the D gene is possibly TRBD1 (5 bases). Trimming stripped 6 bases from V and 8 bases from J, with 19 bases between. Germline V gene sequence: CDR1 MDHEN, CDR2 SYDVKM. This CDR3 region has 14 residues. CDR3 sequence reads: CASRSAPRVWGYTF. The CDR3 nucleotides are TGTGCCAGCAGATCCGCCCCCAGGGTATGGGGCTACACCTTC.

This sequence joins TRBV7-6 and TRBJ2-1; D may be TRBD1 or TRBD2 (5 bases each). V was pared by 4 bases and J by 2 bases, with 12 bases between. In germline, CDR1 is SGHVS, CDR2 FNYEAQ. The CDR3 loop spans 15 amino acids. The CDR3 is CASSSATGPYNEQFF. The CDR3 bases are TGTGCCAGCAGCTCGGCGACGGGGCCCTACAATGAGCAGTTCTTC.

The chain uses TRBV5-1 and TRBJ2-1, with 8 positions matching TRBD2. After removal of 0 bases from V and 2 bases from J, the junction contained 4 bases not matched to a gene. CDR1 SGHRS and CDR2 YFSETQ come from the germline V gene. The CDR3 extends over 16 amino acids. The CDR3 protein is CASSLVPGGPYNEQFF. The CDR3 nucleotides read TGCGCCAGCAGCTTGGTTCCGGGGGGGCCCTACAATGAGCAGTTCTTC. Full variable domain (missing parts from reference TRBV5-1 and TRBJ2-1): KAGVTQTPRYLIKTRGQQVTLSCSPISGHRSVSWYQQTPGQGLQFLFEYFSETQRNKGNFPGRFSGRQFSNSRSEMNVSTLELGDSALYLCASSLVPGGPYNEQFFGPGTRLTVL.